The clone carrying this TCR beta chain was found a few times. The antigen is unknown. Sequencing used immunoSEQ multiplex PCR; TCRdb keeps in-frame clones, though not all of them. This sample yields about 40,000 clones, of which approximately 84% are seen a single time; 15% belongs to the top ten. The germline V gene encodes CDR1 SGHDN and CDR2 FVKESK. V lost 7 bases and J 3 bases, leaving 12 bases between the germline ends. The CDR3 totals 13 residues. This entry is derived from a study of OX40 agonist ivuxolimab in advanced cancers. Study information: A mean age of roughly 60 years, range about 20 to 79, was recorded, and roughly 83% were male.

General study points: CD8+ T cells averaged more expanded clones than CD4+.

The V and J genes are TRBV14 and TRBJ1-1; D uncertain. This sequence was found in an adult with an advanced solid tumor such as melanoma, head and neck, liver or kidney cancer. The sample here was CD4+ or CD8+ T cells sorted from blood, taken in a trial of the OX40 agonist ivuxolimab. CDR3 loop: CASNTDWDTEAFF. DNA for the CDR3: TGTGCCAGCAACACGGACTGGGACACTGAAGCTTTCTTT.